Each of the 17 T cell receptor beta chains below was sequenced from the same sample in a study of blood T cells in healthy people across ages. The use of a sample-barcoded 5' primer and a J-beta primer mix characterized a second PCR of roughly 7 to 11 cycles. Each CDR3 protein is one row after TCRdb ran MiXCR on the 5' RACE reads. This table has about 900,000 distinct CDR3 sequences, 45% to 50% appearing once. The sample taken for sequencing was blood. The receptors were sampled from a man aged 30 to 45 in good health.

In the case of this clonotype: This may be a read error, as it is one base from a much larger clone. The rearrangement uses TRBV6-2 or TRBV6-3 and TRBJ2-5, with D tentatively TRBD2 (6 bases). With 0 bases removed from V and 11 bases from J, the gap between germline ends came to 19 bases. Germline assignment: CDR1 MNHEY and CDR2 SVGEGT. CDR3 length: 15 amino acids. CDR3: CASSYSEGPHNEQYF. CDR3 coding DNA: TGTGCCAGCAGTTACTCGGAGGGGCCCCACAATGAGCAGTACTTC.

This clonotype showed up just a few times. The gene calls are TRBV5-1 and TRBJ2-1, with 7 positions matching TRBD1. The CDR3 consists of 15 residues. J gave up 2 bases and V 4 bases, and 6 bases lay outside the gene matches. Per the germline V gene, CDR1 is SGHRS and CDR2 is YFSETQ. CDR3 nucleotides: TGCGCCAGCAGCCGAGGGACAGCGACCTACAATGAGCAGTTCTTC. This codes for CASSRGTATYNEQFF.

V is TRBV20-1 and J is TRBJ2-1, with D possibly TRBD2 on 6 matching bases. V lost 5 bases, J lost 0 bases, and 17 bases lay in between. The CDR3 runs to 16 residues. The germline gives CDR1 DFQATT, CDR2 SNEGSKA (reference sequence). For the CDR3, the DNA is TGCAGTGCTCCCCTCGGTGGGAGGAGCTCCTACAATGAGCAGTTCTTC. This gives the protein CSAPLGGRSSYNEQFF.

The chain links TRBV15 to TRBJ2-7; 7 bases align to TRBD1. V gave up 1 base and J gave up 5 bases; unmatched junction bases: 14. The CDR3 length is 17 residues. CDR1 LNHNV and CDR2 YYDKDF come from the germline V gene (reference sequence). The CDR3: CATSRGPVGTATNEQYF. The CDR3 DNA sequence: TGTGCCACCAGCAGAGGCCCCGTGGGGACAGCAACTAACGAGCAGTACTTC. Variable domain in full (rest from reference TRBV15 and TRBJ2-7): DAMVIQNPRYQVTQFGKPVTLSCSQTLNHNVMYWYQQKSSQAPKLLFHYYDKDFNNEADTPDNFQSRRPNTSFCFLDIRSPGLGDTAMYLCATSRGPVGTATNEQYFGPGTRLTVT.

This clonotype was counted a few times. The chain links TRBV7-6 to TRBJ2-1; 11 bases align to TRBD2. Germline V lookup: CDR1 SGHVS, CDR2 FNYEAQ. The CDR3 contains 15 residues. J lost 6 bases, V lost 5 bases, and 6 bases had no gene match. The CDR3 here is CASSREGLAVNEQFF. As DNA, the CDR3 is TGTGCCAGCAGCCGAGAGGGACTAGCGGTCAATGAGCAGTTCTTC.

Concerning this clonotype itself: This could be a read error, since a much larger clone is one nucleotide away. The chain carries TRBV7-2 and TRBJ2-5; a possible D gene is TRBD2 (5 bases). The CDR3 is made up of 12 amino acids. The germline V gene encodes CDR1 SGHTA and CDR2 FQGNSA. The V end was cut by 4 bases, the J end by 11 bases, with 14 bases between. CDR3 sequence (DNA): TGTGCCAGCAGCTCCTACCTAGCTGAGCAGTACTTC. This sequence encodes CASSSYLAEQYF.

The chain employs TRBV5-6 and TRBJ1-1; 7 bases agree with TRBD1. V gave up 3 bases and J gave up 0 bases; unmatched junction bases: 5. The CDR3 is 15 residues long. Germline V gene lookup returns CDR1 SGHDT and CDR2 YYEEEE. The CDR3 spells CASSSLDRVNTEAFF. CDR3 DNA sequence: TGTGCCAGCAGCTCCCTCGACAGGGTGAACACTGAAGCTTTCTTT.

The sample holds a few counts of this clonotype. V usage is TRBV20-1 and J usage is TRBJ1-5; D may be TRBD1 (5 bases). The CDR3 is 15 amino acids. V lost 8 bases, J lost 6 bases, and 23 bases lay in between. Germline values: CDR1 DFQATT, CDR2 SNEGSKA (reference sequence). CDR3 DNA sequence: TGCAGTCCATATCGGACACCCGCGTTGGGTCAGCCCCAGCATTTT. It specifies CSPYRTPALGQPQHF.

This clonotype was detected a few times. The chain is built from TRBV12-3 or TRBV12-4 and TRBJ2-2; 12 nucleotides agree with TRBD2. The V gene end was trimmed by 6 bases and the J gene end by 4 bases; junction bases not matched to a gene: 9. The length of the CDR3 is 17 residues. The CDR3 DNA sequence: TGTGCCAGCAGCCCTGGACTAGCGGGGACGAGCACCGGGGAGCTGTTTTTT. It codes for CASSPGLAGTSTGELFF.

CDR3 region: CASSEVQYSGETQYF. CDR3 DNA sequence: TGTGCCAGCAGTGAAGTTCAGTACAGCGGGGAGACCCAGTACTTC. V gene TRBV25-1 combines with J gene TRBJ2-5; D is perhaps TRBD2 (6 bases). The CDR3 sequence is 15 residues long. V was pared by 2 bases and J by 5 bases, with 15 bases between. The germline V gene encodes CDR1 MGHDK and CDR2 SYGVNS.

The V call is TRBV7-9, the J call TRBJ2-3; tentative D call: TRBD2 (6 bases). CDR1 is SEHNR, CDR2 FQNEAQ, per germline (reference sequence). This CDR3 has 15 amino acids. Trimming removed 1 base at V and 2 bases at J, with 10 bases between. CDR3 nucleotide sequence: TGTGCCAGCAGCTTAGAGGCGGGGCTCACAGATACGCAGTATTTT. Amino acid sequence: CASSLEAGLTDTQYF.

This clonotype was counted between two and nine times. The V call is TRBV12-3 or TRBV12-4, the J call TRBJ2-3; D may be TRBD1 (6 bases). Trimming cost V 5 bases and J 2 bases, with 14 bases left between them. The CDR3 runs 15 residues. The CDR3 loop reads CASSPSQGSTDTQYF. The CDR3 DNA follows: TGTGCCAGCAGTCCGTCACAGGGTTCCACAGATACGCAGTATTTT.

The chain links TRBV2 to TRBJ2-3; 8 nucleotides agree with TRBD1. The J segment lost 3 bases and the V segment lost 5 bases, leaving 10 bases of the junction unmatched. Germline CDR1 SNHLY, CDR2 FYNNEI. The CDR3 is 16 amino acids. In DNA form, the CDR3 reads TGTGCCAGCAGTCCTTTCTCGACAGGGGATACAGATACGCAGTATTTT. It is translated as CASSPFSTGDTDTQYF.

The chain has TRBV20-1 and TRBJ1-4, with unresolved D. This CDR3 region has 13 residues. Germline CDR1 is DFQATT and CDR2 is SNEGSKA (reference sequence). Trimming pared 3 bases from V and 8 bases from J, leaving 13 bases between. Written as DNA, the CDR3 is TGCAGTGCTAGTACGGGGTGGTGGGAAAAACTGTTTTTT. It translates to CSASTGWWEKLFF.

This clonotype was seen more than once but under ten times. The rearrangement uses TRBV12-3 or TRBV12-4 and TRBJ2-5; perhaps TRBD1 as D (6 bases). CDR3 size: 15 residues. V was clipped by 3 bases and J by 2 bases, with 13 bases between them. The CDR3 region has the DNA TGTGCCAGCAGTTTCCGGACAGCTAGGCAAGAGACCCAGTACTTC. This codes for CASSFRTARQETQYF.

Turning to this clonotype: Compared with germline, one end of the junction differs, possibly owing to a read error. The chain combines TRBV6-1 with TRBJ2-1; 7 nucleotides agree with TRBD2. Per the germline V gene, CDR1 is MNHNS and CDR2 is SASEGT. This CDR3 spans 16 amino acids. CDR3 nucleotides: TGTACCAGCAGTGAAGTTGGGGCTAGCGGTTACAATGAGCAGTTCTTC. Protein sequence: CTSSEVGASGYNEQFF.

V gene TRBV10-3 combines with J gene TRBJ2-3; the D is unclear. Germline V gives CDR1 ENHRY, CDR2 SYGVKD. CDR3 length: 13 amino acids. Trimming cost V 6 bases and J 2 bases, with 9 bases left between them. CDR3 nucleotides: TGTGCCATCAGAAGACCCGACACAGATACGCAGTATTTT. Translation gives CAIRRPDTDTQYF.